Shown below are 9 T cell receptor beta chains from a single sample sequenced in a study of blood T cell repertoires in COVID-19. Profiling relied on immunoSEQ multiplex PCR, and the TCRdb table lists in-frame clones only, not all of them. The sample yields under 200,000 clones, around 81% seen once. The sequenced sample consisted of peripheral blood. Receptor source: a human donor with acute or convalescent COVID-19. The donor label of this sample is uncertain.

The count of this clone is one. The rearrangement joins TRBV28 to TRBJ2-1; 7 nucleotides align to TRBD2. The V gene's germline CDR1 is MDHEN and CDR2 SYDVKM. The trim removed 5 bases at V and 1 base at J, leaving 2 bases unmatched. The CDR3 has 14 residues. The CDR3 here is CASSAAGSYNEQFF. Here the CDR3 DNA reads TGTGCCAGCAGTGCAGCGGGATCCTACAATGAGCAGTTCTTC.

The gene calls are TRBV5-1 and TRBJ2-5, with TRBD2 matching 15 bases. CDR1 and CDR2 from the germline V gene are SGHRS and YFSETQ. Trimming cost V 4 bases and J 2 bases; bases outside gene matches: 6. The CDR3 is 17 residues long. The CDR3 protein is CASSPGGLAGGQETQYF. In nucleotides, the CDR3 is TGCGCCAGCAGCCCCGGGGGACTAGCGGGGGGACAAGAGACCCAGTACTTC.

This chain uses TRBV30 with TRBJ2-7, with D perhaps TRBD2 (5 bases). The V end was cut by 3 bases, the J end by 5 bases, with 8 bases between. The CDR3 has 11 residues. Germline lookup yields CDR1 GTSNPN and CDR2 SVGIG (reference sequence). CDR3 DNA sequence: TGTGCCTGGAGCGGGGTCGACGAGCAGTACTTC. This translates into CAWSGVDEQYF.

The gene calls are TRBV6-6 and TRBJ2-5, with D tentatively TRBD1 (6 bases). The CDR3 spans 14 residues. Germline CDR1 and CDR2: MNHNY and SVGAGI (reference sequence). V shed 6 bases and J shed 5 bases, with 16 bases lying between them. The CDR3 DNA follows: TGTGCCAGCAGCCAGACAGGCTTCTCGGAGACCCAGTACTTC. It translates to CASSQTGFSETQYF.

The count of this clone is one. The gene calls are TRBV19 and TRBJ2-3; a weak D match, TRBD1 (6 bases). CDR3 length: 13 amino acids. V dropped 4 bases and J dropped 1 base, with 6 bases sitting between them. Looked up from germline, CDR1 is LNHDA and CDR2 is SQIVND (reference sequence). The CDR3 spells CASSNRGTDTQYF. Here the CDR3 DNA reads TGTGCCAGTAGTAACAGGGGCACAGATACGCAGTATTTT. Complete variable domain (other parts from reference TRBV19 and TRBJ2-3): DGGITQSPKYLFRKEGQNVTLSCEQNLNHDAMYWYRQDPGQGLRLIYYSQIVNDFQKGDIAEGYSVSREKKESFPLTVTSAQKNPTAFYLCASSNRGTDTQYFGPGTRLTVL.

The V gene is TRBV25-1, the J gene TRBJ2-7; weak D call: TRBD2 (6 bases). Germline V gene sequence: CDR1 MGHDK, CDR2 SYGVNS. This CDR3 spans 16 amino acids. V was pared by 3 bases and J by 7 bases, with 22 bases between. In nucleotides, the CDR3 is TGTGCCAGCAGTGATAGAGGTGGAGGGGCCGAGAGGGAGCAGTACTTC. It is translated as CASSDRGGGAEREQYF.

This clone was seen once. This rearrangement joins TRBV19 to TRBJ1-1; 8 bases fit TRBD1. Germline V gene lookup returns CDR1 LNHDA and CDR2 SQIVND (reference sequence). With 4 bases clipped from V and 0 bases from J, the junction kept 7 bases outside the gene matches. CDR3 length: 16 amino acids. Here the CDR3 DNA reads TGTGCCAGTAGTACAACCAGCAGGGGGCTGAACACTGAAGCTTTCTTT. The encoded protein is CASSTTSRGLNTEAFF.

This clone was seen only once. V gene TRBV5-1 combines with J gene TRBJ2-2; TRBD2 matches at 8 bases. This CDR3 has 15 amino acids. Per the germline V gene, CDR1 is SGHRS and CDR2 is YFSETQ. V trimming: 2 bases; J trimming: 3 bases; junction bases outside the gene matches: 3. The DNA of the CDR3 is TGCGCCAGCAGCTTAGGGCGGGGGGACACCGGGGAGCTGTTTTTT. Translation gives CASSLGRGDTGELFF.

The rearrangement uses TRBV19 and TRBJ1-5; D is possibly TRBD1 (6 bases). CDR1 and CDR2 (germline): LNHDA, SQIVND (reference sequence). CDR3 length: 20 residues. Trimming left V 1 base short and J 0 bases short, with 22 bases between. Here the CDR3 reads CASSIVEGVSWGYSNQPQHF. CDR3 bases: TGTGCCAGTAGTATAGTAGAGGGGGTGAGCTGGGGGTATAGCAATCAGCCCCAGCATTTT.